This is a list of T cell receptor beta chains from one sample in a study of blood T cell repertoires in COVID-19. Sequencing used immunoSEQ multiplex PCR; TCRdb keeps in-frame clones, though not all of them. Here the sample spans about 140,000 clones, about 78% being singletons. The sequencing input was peripheral blood. The receptors stem from a man aged 55 to 70 who had recovered from COVID-19. Both conserved end residues are part of each CDR3. Fields, in order: J gene, D gene, clone size, V gene, CDR3 protein, CDR3 DNA. A D gene is named only where the DNA matches it firmly. Clone size is stated in some rows and not others, as once, few, many or a class when expanded.

TRBJ1-6 | TRBD1 | - | TRBV18 | CASSPTGPSSYNSPLHF | TGTGCCAGCTCACCGACAGGGCCGAGCTCCTATAATTCACCCCTCCACTTT
TRBJ1-2 | TRBD1 | few | TRBV4-2 | CASRAGQGAGGYTF | TGTGCCAGCAGAGCCGGGCAGGGGGCTGGTGGCTACACCTTC
TRBJ2-7 | TRBD1 | - | TRBV5-1 | CASSLGTGTYEQYF | TGCGCCAGCAGCTTGGGGACAGGGACCTACGAGCAGTACTTC
TRBJ2-1 | - | - | TRBV6-5 | CASSSTPLDNEQFF | TGTGCCAGCAGTTCTACCCCCCTTGACAATGAGCAGTTCTTC
TRBJ2-5 | TRBD1 | - | TRBV28 | CASSPRTGIQETQYF | TGTGCCAGCAGTCCAAGGACAGGGATCCAAGAGACCCAGTACTTC
TRBJ2-1 | - | - | TRBV29-1 | CSVETSSQYNEQFF | TGCAGCGTTGAGACTAGTTCGCAGTACAATGAGCAGTTCTTC
TRBJ2-7 | TRBD2 | - | TRBV20-1 | CSASPGTSSYEQYF | TGCAGTGCCAGTCCCGGGACTAGCTCCTACGAGCAGTACTTC
TRBJ1-1 | - | - | TRBV27 | CASSLSPRGNTEAFF | TGTGCCAGCAGTTTATCGCCCCGGGGGAACACTGAAGCTTTCTTT
TRBJ2-6 | - | - | TRBV28 | CASSLGAGASGANVLTF | TGTGCCAGCAGTTTGGGGGCAGGGGCCTCTGGGGCCAACGTCCTGACTTTC
TRBJ2-1 | TRBD2 | - | TRBV11-3 | CASSSLAGDYNEQFF | TGTGCCAGCAGCTCTCTAGCGGGGGACTACAATGAGCAGTTCTTC
TRBJ2-7 | - | - | TRBV30 | CAWIIPSKQYF | TGTGCCTGGATCATCCCAAGCAAGCAGTACTTC
TRBJ2-7 | TRBD2 | - | TRBV9 | CASSYQTSGIYEQYF | TGTGCCAGCAGCTACCAGACTAGCGGGATTTACGAGCAGTACTTC
TRBJ2-3 | - | many | TRBV7-2 | CASSPDSLGTDTQYF | TGTGCCAGCAGCCCGGACAGTTTGGGCACAGATACGCAGTATTTT
TRBJ2-3 | TRBD2 | once | TRBV5-1 | CASSPRTSGTTDTQYF | TGCGCCAGCAGCCCCAGGACTAGCGGGACCACAGATACGCAGTATTTT
TRBJ1-1 | - | - | TRBV11-2 | CASSLERAGVTEAFF | TGTGCCAGCAGCTTAGAGAGGGCAGGGGTAACTGAAGCTTTCTTT
TRBJ1-1 | TRBD1 | - | TRBV28 | CASTTGQANTEAFF | TGTGCCAGCACCACCGGACAGGCGAACACTGAAGCTTTCTTT
TRBJ1-1 | - | once | TRBV19 | CATTMGGETEAFF | TGTGCCACTACTATGGGGGGGGAAACTGAAGCTTTCTTT
TRBJ1-2 | - | - | TRBV2 | CASVKAGMNYGYTF | TGTGCCAGCGTTAAGGCGGGGATGAACTATGGCTACACCTTC
TRBJ2-7 | TRBD1 | - | TRBV15 | CATSLDRALRGEQYF | TGTGCCACCAGCCTCGACAGGGCCCTGCGCGGGGAGCAGTACTTC
TRBJ2-7 | TRBD1 | many | TRBV7-9 | CASSYGQGPSGEQYF | TGTGCCAGCAGCTACGGACAGGGGCCGTCGGGGGAGCAGTACTTC
TRBJ2-4 | - | - | TRBV21-1 | CASNTVVEDLAKNIQYF | TGTGCCAGCAACACCGTCGTGGAGGACCTAGCCAAAAACATTCAGTACTTC
TRBJ1-2 | - | few | TRBV28 | CASRRILPGDGYTF | TGTGCCAGCAGGCGTATCCTGCCGGGGGATGGCTACACCTTC
TRBJ2-1 | - | - | TRBV4-3 | CASSLGGAGNEQFF | TGCGCCAGCAGCCTTGGCGGGGCGGGAAATGAGCAGTTCTTC
TRBJ2-7 | TRBD2 | - | TRBV28 | CASSLASGRARDEQYF | TGTGCCAGCAGTTTAGCTAGCGGGAGGGCCAGGGACGAGCAGTACTTC
TRBJ2-7 | TRBD2 | - | TRBV10-3 | CAISPGTSIHEQYF | TGTGCCATCAGCCCCGGGACTAGCATCCACGAGCAGTACTTC
TRBJ1-5 | TRBD1 | - | TRBV7-2 | CASSLTGGQPYYSNQPQHF | TGTGCCAGCAGCTTAACCGGGGGACAGCCCTATTATAGCAATCAGCCCCAGCATTTT
TRBJ1-1 | TRBD1 | - | TRBV3-1/TRBV3-2 | CASSRNRGAEAFF | TGTGCCAGCAGCCGTAACAGGGGCGCTGAAGCTTTCTTT
TRBJ2-1 | TRBD1 | once | TRBV29-1 | CSVRAGGVGDEQFF | TGCAGCGTTCGGGCAGGGGGCGTTGGGGATGAGCAGTTCTTC
TRBJ1-5 | - | once | TRBV28 | CASSRGGVNQPQHF | TGTGCCAGCAGCCGCGGAGGGGTAAATCAGCCCCAGCATTTT
TRBJ2-7 | - | - | TRBV18 | CASSPGGRFYEQYF | TGTGCCAGCTCCCCCGGTGGCAGGTTCTACGAGCAGTACTTC
TRBJ1-5 | TRBD1 | once | TRBV28 | CASCLQQGHQPQHF | TGTGCCAGCTGCCTGCAACAGGGGCACCAGCCCCAGCATTTT
TRBJ1-5 | TRBD1 | - | TRBV30 | CACGTGGDQPQHF | TGTGCCTGCGGGACAGGGGGCGATCAGCCCCAGCATTTT
TRBJ2-1 | - | - | TRBV9 | CASSVAGSVYNEQFF | TGTGCCAGCAGCGTAGCCGGAAGCGTTTACAATGAGCAGTTCTTC
TRBJ2-3 | TRBD2 | - | TRBV7-9 | CASLLAGTSTDTQYF | TGTGCCAGCCTCCTAGCGGGTACTAGCACAGATACGCAGTATTTT
TRBJ2-1 | TRBD2 | - | TRBV7-2 | CASSYTSGGAQEQFF | TGTGCCAGCAGCTATACTAGCGGGGGGGCCCAGGAGCAGTTCTTC
TRBJ2-2 | TRBD2 | - | TRBV19 | CASRHGTSSGELFF | TGTGCCAGTAGGCATGGGACTAGTAGCGGGGAGCTGTTTTTT
TRBJ1-6 | - | few | TRBV27 | CASSFEHNSPLHF | TGTGCCAGCAGTTTCGAACACAATTCACCCCTCCACTTT
TRBJ2-2 | TRBD2 | - | TRBV10-3 | CAISSTSGVNTGELFF | TGTGCCATCAGTTCGACTAGCGGGGTTAACACCGGGGAGCTGTTTTTT
TRBJ1-1 | - | - | TRBV11-2 | CASSLDVPKYSVAEAFF | TGTGCCAGCAGCTTAGATGTACCCAAATATAGCGTCGCTGAAGCTTTCTTT
TRBJ2-3 | - | - | TRBV6-2/TRBV6-3 | CASSYLGQGTDTQYF | TGTGCCAGCAGTTACTTGGGACAAGGCACAGATACGCAGTATTTT
TRBJ2-5 | TRBD2 | - | TRBV6-2/TRBV6-3 | CASSYPVGTSAYLPETQYF | TGTGCCAGCAGTTACCCGGTGGGGACTAGCGCATACCTTCCAGAGACCCAGTACTTC
TRBJ1-6 | TRBD1 | - | TRBV9 | CASSVGSGTGGVSPLHF | TGTGCCAGCAGCGTTGGATCCGGGACAGGGGGTGTCTCACCCCTCCACTTT
TRBJ1-1 | - | - | TRBV7-2 | CASCGLWSTEAFF | TGTGCCAGCTGCGGACTGTGGAGTACTGAAGCTTTCTTT
TRBJ1-4 | - | few | TRBV2 | CASTRDPGTTNEKLFF | TGTGCCAGCACCCGAGACCCCGGGACAACTAATGAAAAACTGTTTTTT
TRBJ2-5 | - | few | TRBV5-4 | CASSFGKYQETQYF | TGTGCCAGCAGCTTTGGCAAGTACCAAGAGACCCAGTACTTC
TRBJ1-2 | - | - | TRBV6-1 | CASSEPTGNGYTF | TGTGCCAGCAGTGAACCCACAGGGAATGGCTACACCTTC
TRBJ2-5 | - | - | TRBV9 | CASSVSSVGETQYF | TGTGCCAGCAGCGTCTCTAGCGTAGGAGAGACCCAGTACTTC
TRBJ1-4 | TRBD1 | - | TRBV5-6 | CASSLTRDSANEKLFF | TGTGCCAGCAGCCTTACGCGGGACAGCGCTAATGAAAAACTGTTTTTT
TRBJ1-1 | TRBD1 | - | TRBV5-1 | CASSLAGQEGPEAFF | TGCGCCAGCAGCTTGGCCGGACAGGAAGGGCCTGAAGCTTTCTTT
TRBJ2-1 | TRBD2 | - | TRBV6-5 | CASSSGTSGYNEQFF | TGTGCCAGCAGTTCCGGGACTAGCGGATACAATGAGCAGTTCTTC
TRBJ1-6 | - | - | TRBV5-1 | CASSPERTDYNSPLHF | TGCGCCAGCAGCCCGGAGCGGACAGACTATAATTCACCCCTCCACTTT
TRBJ2-5 | TRBD2 | - | TRBV2 | CASSSYGTSGQETQYF | TGTGCCAGCAGCTCATACGGGACTAGCGGCCAAGAGACCCAGTACTTC
TRBJ1-6 | - | few | TRBV7-3 | CASTLGGAHSPLHF | TGTGCCAGCACCCTCGGGGGGGCGCATTCACCCCTCCACTTT
TRBJ2-1 | - | - | TRBV24-1 | CATSDLQGQYNEQFF | TGTGCCACCAGTGATTTGCAGGGGCAGTACAATGAGCAGTTCTTC
TRBJ1-1 | TRBD1 | - | TRBV6-2/TRBV6-3 | CASSYPQGDLTEAFF | TGTGCCAGCAGTTACCCCCAGGGGGACTTAACTGAAGCTTTCTTT